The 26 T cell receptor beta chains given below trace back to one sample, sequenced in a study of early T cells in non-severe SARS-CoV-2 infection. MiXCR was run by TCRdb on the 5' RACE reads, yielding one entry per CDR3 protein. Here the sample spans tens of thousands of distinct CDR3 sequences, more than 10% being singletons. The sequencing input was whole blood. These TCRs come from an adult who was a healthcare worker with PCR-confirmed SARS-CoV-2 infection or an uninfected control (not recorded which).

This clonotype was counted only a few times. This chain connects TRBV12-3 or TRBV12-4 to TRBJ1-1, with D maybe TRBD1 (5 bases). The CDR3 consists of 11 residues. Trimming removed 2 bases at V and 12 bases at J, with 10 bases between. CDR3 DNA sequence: TGTGCCAGCAGTTTATTGGGGGGTCCTTTCTTT. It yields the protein CASSLLGGPFF.

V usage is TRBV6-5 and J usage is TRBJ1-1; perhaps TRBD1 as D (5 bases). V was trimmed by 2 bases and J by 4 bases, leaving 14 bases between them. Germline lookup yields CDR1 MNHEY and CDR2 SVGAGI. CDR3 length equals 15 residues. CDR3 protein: CASSYGSQGLTEAFF. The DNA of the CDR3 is TGTGCCAGCAGTTACGGATCTCAGGGCCTCACTGAAGCTTTCTTT.

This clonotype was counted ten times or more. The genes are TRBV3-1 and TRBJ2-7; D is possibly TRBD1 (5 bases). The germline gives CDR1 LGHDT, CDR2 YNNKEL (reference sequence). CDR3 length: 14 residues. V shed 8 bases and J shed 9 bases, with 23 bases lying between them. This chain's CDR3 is CASSDNHGSTVQYF. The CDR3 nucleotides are TGTGCCAGCTCGGACAACCACGGATCTACCGTGCAGTACTTC.

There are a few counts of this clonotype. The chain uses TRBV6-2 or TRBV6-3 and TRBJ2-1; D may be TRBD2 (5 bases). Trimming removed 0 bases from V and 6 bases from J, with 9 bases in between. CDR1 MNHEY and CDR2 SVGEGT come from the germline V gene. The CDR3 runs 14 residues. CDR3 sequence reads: CASSYSRVSNEQFF. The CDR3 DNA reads TGTGCCAGCAGTTACTCGAGGGTAAGCAATGAGCAGTTCTTC.

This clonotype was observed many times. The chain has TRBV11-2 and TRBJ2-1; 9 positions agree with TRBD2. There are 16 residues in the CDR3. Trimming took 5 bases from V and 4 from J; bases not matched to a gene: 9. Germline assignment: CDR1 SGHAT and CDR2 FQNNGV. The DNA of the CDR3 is TGTGCCAGCAGCCTATTAGCGGGAGAGGGGTACAATGAGCAGTTCTTC. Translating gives CASSLLAGEGYNEQFF.

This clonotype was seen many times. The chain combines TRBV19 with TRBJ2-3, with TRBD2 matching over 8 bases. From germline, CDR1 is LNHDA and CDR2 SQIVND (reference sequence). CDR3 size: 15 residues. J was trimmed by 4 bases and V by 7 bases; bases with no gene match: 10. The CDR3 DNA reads TGTGCCAGTACCGCCTCAGCGGGAGATGCAGATACGCAGTATTTT. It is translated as CASTASAGDADTQYF.

The CDR3 protein is CASSLAREAFF. The CDR3 DNA reads as TGTGCCAGCAGCTTAGCCCGGGAGGCTTTCTTT. The chain has TRBV11-2 and TRBJ1-1; D is undetermined. Germline assignment: CDR1 SGHAT and CDR2 FQNNGV. Trimming cost V 1 base and J 11 bases, with 8 bases left between them. This CDR3 has 11 amino acids.

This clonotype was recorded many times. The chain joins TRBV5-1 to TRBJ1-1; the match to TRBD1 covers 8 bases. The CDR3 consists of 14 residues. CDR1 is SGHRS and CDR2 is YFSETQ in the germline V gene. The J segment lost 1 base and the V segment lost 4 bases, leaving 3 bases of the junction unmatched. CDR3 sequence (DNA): TGCGCCAGCAGCACGGACAGGGAGAACACTGAAGCTTTCTTT. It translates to CASSTDRENTEAFF.

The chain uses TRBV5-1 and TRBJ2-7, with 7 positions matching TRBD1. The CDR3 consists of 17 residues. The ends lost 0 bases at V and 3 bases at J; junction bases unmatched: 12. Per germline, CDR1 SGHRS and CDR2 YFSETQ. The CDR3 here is CASSLVLEGDSDYEQYF. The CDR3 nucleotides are TGCGCCAGCAGCTTGGTACTAGAGGGGGACAGCGACTACGAGCAGTACTTC.

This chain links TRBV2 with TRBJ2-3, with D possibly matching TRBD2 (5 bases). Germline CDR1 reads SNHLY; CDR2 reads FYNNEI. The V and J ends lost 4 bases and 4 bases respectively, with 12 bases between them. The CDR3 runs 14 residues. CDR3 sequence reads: CASSGRSGADTQYF. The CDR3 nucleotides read TGTGCCAGCAGTGGACGGAGCGGTGCAGATACGCAGTATTTT.

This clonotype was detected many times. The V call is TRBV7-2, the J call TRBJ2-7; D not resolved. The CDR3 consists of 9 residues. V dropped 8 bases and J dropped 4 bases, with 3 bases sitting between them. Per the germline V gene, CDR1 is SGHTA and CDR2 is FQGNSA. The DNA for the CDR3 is TGTGCCAGCGGGTACGAGCAGTACTTC. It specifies CASGYEQYF.

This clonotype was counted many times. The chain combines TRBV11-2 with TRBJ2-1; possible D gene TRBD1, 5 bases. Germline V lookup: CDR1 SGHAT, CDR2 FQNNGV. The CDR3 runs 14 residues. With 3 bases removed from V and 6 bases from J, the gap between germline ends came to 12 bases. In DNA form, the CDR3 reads TGTGCCAGCAGCTTCACGACAGCCGTCAATGAGCAGTTCTTC. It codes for CASSFTTAVNEQFF.

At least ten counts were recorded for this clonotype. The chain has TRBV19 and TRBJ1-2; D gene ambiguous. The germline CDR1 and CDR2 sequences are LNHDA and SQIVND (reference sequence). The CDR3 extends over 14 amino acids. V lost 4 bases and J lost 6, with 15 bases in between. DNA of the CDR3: TGTGCCAGTAGTAGACGGAACGATATCCATGGCTACACCTTC. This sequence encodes CASSRRNDIHGYTF.

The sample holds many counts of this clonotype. The CDR3 nucleotides are TGTGCCAGCAGTTGGACAGTTGGGGGAGGGGGCTACAATGAGCAGTTCTTC. It translates to CASSWTVGGGGYNEQFF. The chain combines TRBV27 with TRBJ2-1; D perhaps matches TRBD2 (7 bases). Germline V lookup: CDR1 MNHEY, CDR2 SMNVEV (reference sequence). V was pared by 4 bases and J by 3 bases, with 19 bases between. The CDR3 length is 17 residues.

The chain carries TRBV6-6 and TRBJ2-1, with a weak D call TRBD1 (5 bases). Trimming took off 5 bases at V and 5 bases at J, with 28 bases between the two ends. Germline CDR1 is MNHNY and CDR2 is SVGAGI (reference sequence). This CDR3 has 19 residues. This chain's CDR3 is CASSPGRTVGAGNNNEQFF. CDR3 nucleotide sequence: TGTGCCAGCAGTCCAGGGCGAACAGTCGGCGCCGGCAATAACAATGAGCAGTTCTTC.

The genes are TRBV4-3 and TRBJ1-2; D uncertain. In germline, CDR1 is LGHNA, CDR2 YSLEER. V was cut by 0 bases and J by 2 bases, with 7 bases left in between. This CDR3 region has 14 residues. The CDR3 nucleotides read TGCGCCAGCAGCCAAGATCAAGGCAACTATGGCTACACCTTC. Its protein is CASSQDQGNYGYTF.

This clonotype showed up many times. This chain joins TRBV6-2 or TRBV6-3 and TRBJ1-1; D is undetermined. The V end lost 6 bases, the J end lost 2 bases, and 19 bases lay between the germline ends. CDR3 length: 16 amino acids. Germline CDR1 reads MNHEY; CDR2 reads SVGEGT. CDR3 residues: CASSYLRIRSNTEAFF. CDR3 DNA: TGTGCCAGCAGCTACCTAAGAATTAGGAGCAACACTGAAGCTTTCTTT.

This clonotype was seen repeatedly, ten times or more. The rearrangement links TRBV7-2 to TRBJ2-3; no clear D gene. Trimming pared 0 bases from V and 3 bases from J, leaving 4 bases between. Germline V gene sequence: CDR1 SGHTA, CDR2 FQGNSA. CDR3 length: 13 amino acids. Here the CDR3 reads CASSLAPTDTQYF. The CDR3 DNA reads TGTGCCAGCAGCTTAGCGCCAACAGATACGCAGTATTTT.

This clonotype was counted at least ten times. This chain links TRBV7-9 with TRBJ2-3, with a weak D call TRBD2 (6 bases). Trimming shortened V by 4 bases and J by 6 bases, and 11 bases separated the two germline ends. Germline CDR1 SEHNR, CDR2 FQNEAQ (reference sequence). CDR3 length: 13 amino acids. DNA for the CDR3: TGTGCCAGCAGCTCCCAACTAGCTGATACGCAGTATTTT. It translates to CASSSQLADTQYF.

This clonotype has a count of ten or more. CDR3 nucleotides: TGTGCCATCGGCCCTCCTGGGGCCAACGTCCTGACTTTC. It encodes CAIGPPGANVLTF. This chain uses TRBV10-3 with TRBJ2-6; no firm D call. CDR1 and CDR2 from the germline V gene are ENHRY and SYGVKD. Trimming took off 8 bases at V and 2 bases at J, with 7 bases between the two ends. The CDR3 totals 13 residues.

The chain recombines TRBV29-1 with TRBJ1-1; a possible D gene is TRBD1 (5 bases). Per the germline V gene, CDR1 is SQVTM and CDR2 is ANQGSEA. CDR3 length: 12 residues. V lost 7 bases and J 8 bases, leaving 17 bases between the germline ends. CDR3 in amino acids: CSDLTGDAEAFF. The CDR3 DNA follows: TGCAGCGACCTAACGGGGGATGCGGAAGCTTTCTTT.

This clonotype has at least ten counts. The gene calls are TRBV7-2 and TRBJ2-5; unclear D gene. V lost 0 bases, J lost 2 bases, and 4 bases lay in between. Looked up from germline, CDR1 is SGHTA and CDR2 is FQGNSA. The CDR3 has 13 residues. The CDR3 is CASSLAVQETQYF. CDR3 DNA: TGTGCCAGCAGCTTAGCCGTACAAGAGACCCAGTACTTC.

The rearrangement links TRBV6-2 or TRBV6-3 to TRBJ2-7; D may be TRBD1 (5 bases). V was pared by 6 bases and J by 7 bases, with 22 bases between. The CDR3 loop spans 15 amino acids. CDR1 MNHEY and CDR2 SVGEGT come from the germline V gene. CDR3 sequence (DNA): TGTGCCAGCAGCTCGCGACAGAGTGGATTGAGGGAGCAGTACTTC. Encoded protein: CASSSRQSGLREQYF.

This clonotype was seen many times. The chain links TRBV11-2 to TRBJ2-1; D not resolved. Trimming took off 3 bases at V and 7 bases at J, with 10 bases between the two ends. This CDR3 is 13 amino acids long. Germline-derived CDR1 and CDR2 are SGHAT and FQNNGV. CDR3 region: CASSFIGQNEQFF. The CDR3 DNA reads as TGTGCCAGCAGCTTCATCGGTCAGAATGAGCAGTTCTTC. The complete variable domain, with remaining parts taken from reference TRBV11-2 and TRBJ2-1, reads EAGVAQSPRYKIIEKRQSVAFWCNPISGHATLYWYQQILGQGPKLLIQFQNNGVVDDSQLPKDRFSAERLKGVDSTLKIQPAKLEDSAVYLCASSFIGQNEQFFGPGTRLTVL.

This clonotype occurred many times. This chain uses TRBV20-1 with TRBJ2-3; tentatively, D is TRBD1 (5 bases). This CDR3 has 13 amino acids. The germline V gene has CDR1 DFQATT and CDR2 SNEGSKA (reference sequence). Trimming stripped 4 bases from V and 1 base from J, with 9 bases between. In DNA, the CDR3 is TGCAGTGCTAAAGGGGCTCGCACAGATACGCAGTATTTT. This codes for CSAKGARTDTQYF.

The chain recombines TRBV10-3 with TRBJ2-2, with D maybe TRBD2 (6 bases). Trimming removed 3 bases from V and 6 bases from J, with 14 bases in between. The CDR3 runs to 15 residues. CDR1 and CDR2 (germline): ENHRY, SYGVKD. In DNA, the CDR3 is TGTGCCATCAGTGAATTGGAGGGAGCTGCCGGGGAGCTGTTTTTT. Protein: CAISELEGAAGELFF.